Listed below are T cell receptor beta chains from one sample, sequenced in a study of T cell changes during pregnancy in multiple sclerosis. Method: immunoSEQ multiplex PCR; TCRdb's copy keeps in-frame clones and lacks some. This table has about 56,000 clones, roughly nine tenths appearing once. Specimen: peripheral blood, collected in the first trimester of pregnancy. These receptors all come from a female donor in good health, enrolled as a control in a pregnancy study. Each CDR3 is given with its conserved first and last residue. D genes are given only for firm matches. The size field is filled for only some rows; it gives once, few, many or a size class.

v_gene	j_gene	d_gene	abundance	CDR3aa	CDR3nt
TRBV6-7	TRBJ2-7	-	-	CANIQVPHAEQYF	TGTGCCAATATCCAGGTGCCCCACGCCGAGCAGTACTTC
TRBV19	TRBJ2-2	-	-	CASSITPALDTGELFF	TGTGCCAGTAGTATAACTCCCGCACTGGACACCGGGGAGCTGTTTTTT
TRBV19	TRBJ2-2	TRBD2	-	CASSISSSGRRNTGELFF	TGTGCCAGTAGTATATCTTCTAGCGGGAGGAGGAACACCGGGGAGCTGTTTTTT
TRBV14	TRBJ2-3	TRBD2	-	CASSQGWRLAGGSGTDTQYF	TGTGCCAGCAGCCAAGGTTGGAGACTAGCGGGGGGAAGTGGCACAGATACGCAGTATTTT
TRBV29-1	TRBJ2-1	TRBD2	-	CSVGGLLDNEQFF	TGCAGCGTCGGGGGGTTACTAGACAATGAGCAGTTCTTC
TRBV6-5	TRBJ2-3	TRBD1	-	CASTQGATQYF	TGTGCCAGCACCCAGGGGGCCACGCAGTATTTT
TRBV15	TRBJ2-1	-	once	CATSPLGGANEQFF	TGTGCCACCAGCCCCTTGGGCGGGGCTAATGAGCAGTTCTTC
TRBV30	TRBJ1-3	-	-	CARQQGGLGNTIYF	TGTGCCCGTCAACAGGGTGGGCTAGGAAACACCATATATTTT
TRBV19	TRBJ1-1	TRBD1	-	CATRTGGPTEAFF	TGTGCCACCAGAACAGGGGGCCCGACTGAAGCTTTCTTT
TRBV25-1	TRBJ2-3	-	-	CASSVTGDTQYF	TGTGCCAGCAGTGTAACTGGAGATACGCAGTATTTT
TRBV30	TRBJ1-5	-	-	CAWSWQGATGNQPQHF	TGTGCCTGGAGTTGGCAAGGGGCGACAGGCAATCAGCCCCAGCATTTT
TRBV15	TRBJ2-7	-	-	CATSRGEGASYEQYF	TGTGCCACCAGCAGAGGCGAGGGAGCTTCTTACGAGCAGTACTTC
TRBV2	TRBJ2-3	-	-	CASKNTFLDTQYF	TGTGCCAGCAAAAACACCTTCTTAGATACGCAGTATTTT
TRBV19	TRBJ1-5	TRBD1	-	CASSIGQGPNQPQHF	TGTGCCAGTAGTATAGGACAGGGACCCAATCAGCCCCAGCATTTT
TRBV15	TRBJ1-2	-	-	CATSLKGETNGYTF	TGTGCCACCAGCTTAAAAGGAGAGACGAATGGCTACACCTTC
TRBV2	TRBJ2-2	-	-	CARTGSITGELFF	TGTGCCAGGACCGGGAGTATCACCGGGGAGCTGTTTTTT
TRBV7-9	TRBJ1-1	TRBD1	-	CASSPRTGNTEAFF	TGTGCCAGCAGCCCCAGGACAGGGAACACTGAAGCTTTCTTT
TRBV19	TRBJ1-1	TRBD1	-	CASSIGGTDMNTEAFF	TGTGCCAGTAGTATAGGGGGGACAGACATGAACACTGAAGCTTTCTTT
TRBV28	TRBJ2-7	TRBD1	-	CASSWLQGQEVYYEQYF	TGTGCCAGCAGTTGGCTACAGGGGCAAGAAGTCTACTACGAGCAGTACTTC
TRBV29-1	TRBJ2-7	TRBD1	-	CSVRGLAGGYHEQYF	TGCAGCGTTCGAGGGTTGGCAGGGGGCTATCACGAGCAGTACTTC
TRBV11-2	TRBJ1-1	-	-	CASSLRGGNTEAFF	TGTGCCAGCAGCCTCCGGGGGGGGAACACTGAAGCTTTCTTT
TRBV7-9	TRBJ2-5	TRBD1	few	CASSSRGTGPKQETQYF	TGTGCCAGCAGCTCTAGGGGGACAGGCCCTAAACAAGAGACCCAGTACTTC
TRBV18	TRBJ2-3	-	once	CASSPGQITDTQYF	TGTGCCAGCTCACCCGGACAGATCACAGATACGCAGTATTTT
TRBV9	TRBJ1-1	TRBD1	-	CASSVVHHRGDTEAFF	TGTGCCAGCAGCGTAGTTCATCACAGGGGAGACACTGAAGCTTTCTTT
TRBV27	TRBJ2-7	-	-	CASSHYEQYF	TGTGCCAGCAGTCATTACGAGCAGTACTTC
TRBV11-2	TRBJ2-2	TRBD1	-	CASSLDPGTGSAGELFF	TGTGCCAGCAGCTTAGATCCCGGGACAGGTTCGGCCGGGGAGCTGTTTTTT
TRBV19	TRBJ1-2	-	-	CASSPSGTLNSGYTF	TGTGCCAGTAGTCCGTCGGGGACACTCAACAGTGGCTACACCTTC
TRBV5-1	TRBJ2-3	-	-	CASSFGTDTQYF	TGCGCCAGCAGTTTCGGCACAGATACGCAGTATTTT
TRBV5-6	TRBJ1-2	-	-	CASSSQGKYGYTF	TGTGCCAGCAGCTCACAGGGCAAATATGGCTACACCTTC
TRBV2	TRBJ2-1	TRBD2	few	CASSEVRLAVYNEQFF	TGTGCCAGCAGTGAAGTTCGTCTAGCGGTATACAATGAGCAGTTCTTC
TRBV19	TRBJ1-1	-	-	CASSIDSPTEAFF	TGTGCCAGTAGTATAGACAGTCCGACTGAAGCTTTCTTT
TRBV5-4	TRBJ2-3	-	-	CASSLESSTDTQYF	TGTGCCAGCAGCTTGGAATCTTCCACAGATACGCAGTATTTT
TRBV5-1	TRBJ2-6	-	-	CASSIEGFSGANVLTF	TGCGCCAGCAGCATTGAGGGTTTCTCTGGGGCCAACGTCCTGACTTTC
TRBV19	TRBJ2-2	TRBD1	-	CASSTYRGPGELFF	TGTGCCAGTAGTACGTACAGGGGGCCCGGGGAGCTGTTTTTT
TRBV7-2	TRBJ2-7	-	-	CASSTWDLYEQYF	TGTGCCAGCAGCACATGGGACTTATACGAGCAGTACTTC
TRBV28	TRBJ2-7	-	-	CASNDRGGQYF	TGTGCCAGCAACGATAGGGGGGGGCAGTACTTC
TRBV18	TRBJ1-4	-	once	CASSPRETYEKLFF	TGTGCCAGCTCACCACGCGAGACATATGAAAAACTGTTTTTT
TRBV9	TRBJ2-1	TRBD1	-	CASSVGVRGGQGPYSYNEQFF	TGTGCCAGCAGCGTAGGGGTTCGTGGGGGACAGGGGCCCTACTCCTACAATGAGCAGTTCTTC
TRBV6-1	TRBJ2-5	TRBD1	-	CASTPGTGRETQYF	TGTGCCAGCACGCCCGGGACAGGGCGCGAGACCCAGTACTTC
TRBV2	TRBJ2-7	-	-	CASSAGGEQYF	TGTGCCAGCAGTGCAGGGGGGGAGCAGTACTTC
TRBV6-1	TRBJ2-2	TRBD2	-	CASTDGGESSGELFF	TGTGCCAGCACCGACGGGGGGGAGTCGTCCGGGGAGCTGTTTTTT
TRBV9	TRBJ2-7	TRBD1	-	CASSGQGYEQYF	TGTGCCAGCAGCGGACAGGGTTACGAGCAGTACTTC
TRBV29-1	TRBJ2-7	TRBD1	-	CSVGKGQGVYEQYF	TGCAGCGTAGGTAAGGGACAGGGGGTCTACGAGCAGTACTTC
TRBV13	TRBJ2-7	-	-	CASSSGTLSYEQYF	TGTGCCAGCAGCTCCGGGACATTGTCCTACGAGCAGTACTTC
TRBV5-1	TRBJ2-2	-	few	CASSVHRASGELFF	TGCGCCAGCAGCGTCCACAGGGCTAGCGGGGAGCTGTTTTTT
TRBV5-1	TRBJ1-5	-	-	CASSQDRLDQPQHF	TGCGCCAGCAGCCAAGACAGGTTGGATCAGCCCCAGCATTTT
TRBV6-4	TRBJ1-1	-	few	CASSRSPGDTEAFF	TGTGCCAGCAGCCGATCCCCAGGGGACACTGAAGCTTTCTTT
TRBV6-1	TRBJ2-1	TRBD2	-	CASLAGGPLGNEQFF	TGTGCCAGCTTAGCGGGGGGGCCCTTGGGCAATGAGCAGTTCTTC
TRBV13	TRBJ2-2	-	-	CASSLGQGNTGELFF	TGTGCCAGCAGCTTAGGACAGGGAAACACCGGGGAGCTGTTTTTT
TRBV4-1	TRBJ1-2	-	once	CASSGLGYGYTF	TGCGCCAGCAGCGGACTAGGGTATGGCTACACCTTC
TRBV7-9	TRBJ1-1	-	-	CASSFGGHPEAFF	TGTGCCAGCAGCTTCGGGGGGCATCCTGAAGCTTTCTTT
TRBV19	TRBJ2-3	TRBD2	-	CASKAASGESTDTQYF	TGTGCCAGTAAAGCGGCTAGCGGAGAAAGCACAGATACGCAGTATTTT
TRBV18	TRBJ2-7	-	few	CASSPLPLEQYF	TGTGCCAGCTCACCCCTACCGCTCGAGCAGTACTTC
TRBV7-9	TRBJ2-7	-	-	CASGGLYEQYF	TGTGCCAGCGGAGGTCTTTACGAGCAGTACTTC
TRBV6-1	TRBJ2-3	-	-	CASSEQGSDTDTQYF	TGTGCCAGCAGTGAACAGGGGAGCGACACAGATACGCAGTATTTT